The rows below give T cell receptor beta chains drawn from one sample of a study of blood T cell repertoires in COVID-19. Repertoires were generated with immunoSEQ multiplex PCR, while TCRdb's copy carries only in-frame clones and drops some. This table holds tens of thousands of clones, over 75% found once. The sequenced sample consisted of peripheral blood. The receptors derive from a human donor with acute or convalescent COVID-19. The donor label of this sample is uncertain. Each CDR3 is given with its conserved first and last residue. A D gene is named only where the DNA matches it firmly. Clone size is given for some rows only: seen once, a few or many times, or a class if the clone is expanded.

D: -
J: TRBJ2-3
size: -
V: TRBV27
DNA: TGTGCCAGCAGTCACCCTCTCCGAGGAGATACGCAGTATTTT
CDR3: CASSHPLRGDTQYF

D: TRBD1
J: TRBJ1-2
size: -
V: TRBV11-2
DNA: TGTGCCAGCAGCGCTAGACAGGGACCCTTCTATGGCTACACCTTC
CDR3: CASSARQGPFYGYTF

D: -
J: TRBJ2-7
size: -
V: TRBV6-4
DNA: TGTGCCAGCATCTTCTACGAGCAGTACTTC
CDR3: CASIFYEQYF

D: -
J: TRBJ1-2
size: -
V: TRBV30
DNA: TGTGCCTGGAGTTCCATTTCTAACTATGGCTACACCTTC
CDR3: CAWSSISNYGYTF

D: -
J: TRBJ2-7
size: -
V: TRBV5-5
DNA: TGTGCCAGCAGCTTGGGCCCGGGACACTACCCCTACGAGCAGTACTTC
CDR3: CASSLGPGHYPYEQYF

D: -
J: TRBJ1-1
size: -
V: TRBV6-6
DNA: TGTGCCAGCAGTCCTCCCGTGGGAGGTTCCACTGAAGCTTTCTTT
CDR3: CASSPPVGGSTEAFF

D: TRBD1
J: TRBJ2-7
size: -
V: TRBV28
DNA: TGTGCCAGCACCATACAGGGGATTATTTCCTACGAGCAGTACTTC
CDR3: CASTIQGIISYEQYF

D: TRBD1
J: TRBJ2-7
size: -
V: TRBV29-1
DNA: TGCAGCGTTGAAGATCGGAGGACAGGGGGCGACGAGCAGTACTTC
CDR3: CSVEDRRTGGDEQYF

D: -
J: TRBJ2-3
size: -
V: TRBV28
DNA: TGTGCCAGCAGTCAGACAAAGGGAGGCACAGATACGCAGTATTTT
CDR3: CASSQTKGGTDTQYF

D: TRBD1
J: TRBJ2-1
size: -
V: TRBV10-1
DNA: TGCGCCAGCAGTGGATACTCCGGGACAGGGGGCAATGAGCAGTTCTTC
CDR3: CASSGYSGTGGNEQFF

D: -
J: TRBJ1-1
size: -
V: TRBV11-1
DNA: TGTGCCAGCAGCTTGTTAGCTGAAGCTTTCTTT
CDR3: CASSLLAEAFF

D: TRBD2
J: TRBJ2-5
size: -
V: TRBV4-1
DNA: TGCGCCAGCGGACCGGGACTAGATTCTGAGACCCAGTACTTC
CDR3: CASGPGLDSETQYF

D: -
J: TRBJ1-1
size: -
V: TRBV5-1
DNA: TGCGCCAGCAGCGTTTCGACAGGGAACACTGAAGCTTTCTTT
CDR3: CASSVSTGNTEAFF

D: TRBD1
J: TRBJ1-2
size: -
V: TRBV27
DNA: TGTGCCAGCGGACCCGGACAGGTCTCGGGGGGCTACACCTTC
CDR3: CASGPGQVSGGYTF

D: TRBD1
J: TRBJ1-1
size: few
V: TRBV9
DNA: TGTGCCAGCAGCGTTGGGACAGCGCTCAACACTGAAGCTTTCTTT
CDR3: CASSVGTALNTEAFF

D: -
J: TRBJ2-4
size: -
V: TRBV10-2
DNA: TGCGCCAGCAGCTTCTGGGAGCTAGCCAAAAACATTCAGTACTTC
CDR3: CASSFWELAKNIQYF

D: -
J: TRBJ1-3
size: -
V: TRBV19
DNA: TGTGCCAGTAGTATTAGCGGGTCGAGCGGGGGAAACACCATATATTTT
CDR3: CASSISGSSGGNTIYF

D: TRBD1
J: TRBJ2-2
size: few
V: TRBV19
DNA: TGTGCCTTAAGGACAGGGGGGAATACCGGGGAGCTGTTTTTT
CDR3: CALRTGGNTGELFF

D: TRBD1
J: TRBJ2-7
size: few
V: TRBV5-1
DNA: TGCGCCAGCAGCCTAGGACAGGGCGGCGAGCAGTACTTC
CDR3: CASSLGQGGEQYF

D: -
J: TRBJ2-7
size: -
V: TRBV18
DNA: TGTGCCAGCTCACCACAATCCTCTAACGAGCAGTACTTC
CDR3: CASSPQSSNEQYF

D: TRBD2
J: TRBJ2-5
size: -
V: TRBV5-1
DNA: TGCGCCAGCAGCCCCCTAAATATGCTAGCGGGGGGAGGAGAGACCCAGTACTTC
CDR3: CASSPLNMLAGGGETQYF

D: -
J: TRBJ2-1
size: -
V: TRBV2
DNA: TGTGCCAGCAGTGACGGTCGGAGGACTACCAATGAGCAGTTCTTC
CDR3: CASSDGRRTTNEQFF